The next 27 T cell receptor beta chains were all read from a single sample in a study of blood T cells in healthy people across ages. With a J-beta primer mix and a sample-barcoded 5' primer, a second PCR ran about 7 to 12 cycles. TCRdb analysed the 5' RACE reads with MiXCR anew, one entry per CDR3 protein. The data contain some 1.5 million distinct CDR3 sequences, roughly 27% of them singletons. Sequencing was performed on blood. The origin of the receptors is a woman younger than 45 in good health.

The chain recombines TRBV20-1 with TRBJ2-5; 8 nucleotides align to TRBD2. The CDR3 is 15 residues long. From germline, CDR1 is DFQATT and CDR2 SNEGSKA (reference sequence). Trimming at V came to 0 bases and at J to 5 bases, leaving 8 bases not matched to a gene. The CDR3, as DNA: TGCAGTGCTAGAGATCCCGGGAGGGTAGGGGAGACCCAGTACTTC. Its translation: CSARDPGRVGETQYF.

This clonotype is a singleton in its sample. In this CDR3 the conserved last residue, phenylalanine or tryptophan, is missing, so a read error is likely. V and J are TRBV24-1 and TRBJ1-1; the D is unclear. This CDR3 comprises 11 residues. CDR1 is KGHDR, CDR2 SFDVKD, per germline. Trimming stripped 0 bases from V and 9 bases from J, with 4 bases between. Here the CDR3 DNA reads TGTGCCACCAGTGATTTGGGGCAAGCTTTCGTT. Its protein product is CATSDLGQAFV.

This clonotype has a handful of counts. The chain employs TRBV5-1 and TRBJ1-1, with D hard to call. The V gene's germline CDR1 is SGHRS and CDR2 YFSETQ. The CDR3 runs 13 residues. The V end lost 6 bases, the J end lost 2 bases, and 11 bases lay between the germline ends. The CDR3 here is CASIEDGNTEAFF. CDR3 bases: TGCGCCAGCATCGAAGACGGTAACACTGAAGCTTTCTTT.

For the CDR3, the DNA is TGCAGCGTTACAGGGGTGTTTATGGAGACCCAGTACTTC. Translated, it gives CSVTGVFMETQYF. V is TRBV29-1 and J is TRBJ2-5, with 7 bases identical to TRBD1. There are 13 residues in the CDR3. Germline CDR1 is SQVTM and CDR2 is ANQGSEA. Unmatched junction bases numbered 8, after V lost 5 bases and J lost 5 bases.

In its sample, this clonotype was seen a few times. The J gene is TRBJ2-5, the V gene TRBV12-3 or TRBV12-4; 10 bases are a match to TRBD1. The CDR3 has 14 residues. The V segment lost 5 bases and the J segment 4 bases; nucleotides outside the gene matches: 4. As DNA, the CDR3 is TGTGCCAGCAGTAAACGGGACAGGGGAGAGACCCAGTACTTC. Translated: CASSKRDRGETQYF.

The table lists this clonotype with a count of one. The chain recombines TRBV6-1 with TRBJ1-1, with a weak D call TRBD1 (5 bases). The V gene's germline CDR1 is MNHNS and CDR2 SASEGT. The CDR3 consists of 13 residues. V was pared by 10 bases and J by 0 bases, with 12 bases between. The CDR3 reads CATLRGLNTEAFF. The CDR3 DNA follows: TGTGCCACACTGAGGGGTTTGAACACTGAAGCTTTCTTT.

The table lists this clonotype with many counts. The V gene is TRBV6-7, the J gene TRBJ2-7, with D maybe TRBD1 (5 bases). TRBV6-7 is sorted into the ORF group, with uncertain function. This CDR3 is 16 amino acids long. The V end lost 0 bases, the J end lost 2 bases, and 14 bases lay between the germline ends. The CDR3 DNA reads TGTGCCAGCAGTTACTCGACCAGGGCCATTCCCTACGAGCAGTACTTC. Protein sequence: CASSYSTRAIPYEQYF.

As concerns this clonotype: This may be a read error: a much more frequent sequence differs by one nucleotide. The chain has TRBV20-1 and TRBJ2-1, with D unresolved. Gene TRBJ2-7 matches the end of the DNA better, so the J call may be wrong. This CDR3 contains 12 residues. Germline values: CDR1 DFQATT, CDR2 SNEGSKA (reference sequence). CDR3 nucleotides: TGCAGTGCTAGAGTGGCTTACAATGAGCAGTACTTC. This codes for CSARVAYNEQYF.

This clonotype was seen more than once but under ten times. This rearrangement joins TRBV30 to TRBJ2-7; D is uncertain. The V gene lost 0 bases and the J gene lost 2 bases, with 8 bases spanning the gap. There are 13 residues in the CDR3. The germline V gene encodes CDR1 GTSNPN and CDR2 SVGIG (reference sequence). The CDR3 bases are TGTGCCTGGAGTGTGGGCAGAACCTACGAGCAGTACTTC. This codes for CAWSVGRTYEQYF. Using reference TRBV30 and TRBJ2-7 for the parts outside the CDR3, the full variable domain is SQTIHQWPATLVQPVGSPLSLECTVEGTSNPNLYWYRQAAGRGLQLLFYSVGIGQISSEVPQNLSASRPQDRQFILSSKKLLLSDSGFYLCAWSVGRTYEQYFGPGTRLTVT.

This clonotype has just a few counts. The J gene is TRBJ2-1, the V gene TRBV3-1; the match to TRBD2 covers 12 bases. V shed 7 bases, J shed 5 bases, and the junction held 9 bases outside the gene matches. The CDR3 length is 16 residues. Germline V gene sequence: CDR1 LGHDT, CDR2 YNNKEL (reference sequence). In DNA, the CDR3 is TGTGCCAGCAAGGGGCTAGCGGGGGGGAAAGACAATGAGCAGTTCTTC. Translating gives CASKGLAGGKDNEQFF.

This clonotype appeared a few times. V usage is TRBV27 and J usage is TRBJ1-4; 7 bases match TRBD1. The CDR3 covers 16 residues. Germline V gene lookup returns CDR1 MNHEY and CDR2 SMNVEV (reference sequence). The trim removed 4 bases at V and 1 base at J, leaving 6 bases unmatched. Here the CDR3 DNA reads TGTGCCAGCAGTTCCACAGGGGAGCGAACTAATGAAAAACTGTTTTTT. Translated: CASSSTGERTNEKLFF.

The chain joins TRBV7-7 to TRBJ2-3; D remains ambiguous. The CDR3 extends over 14 amino acids. Germline V lookup: CDR1 SSHAT, CDR2 FNYEAQ (reference sequence). The germline V and J ends were trimmed by 1 base and 4 bases, with 9 bases remaining between them. CDR3: CASSLGSNSDTQYF. The CDR3 DNA is TGTGCCAGCAGCTTAGGTTCCAATTCAGATACGCAGTATTTT.

The DNA for the CDR3 is TGTGCCAGCTCCCCGGAAAATGAAAAACTGTTTTTT. It encodes CASSPENEKLFF. The chain has TRBV18 and TRBJ1-4; D remains unclear. Germline loops: CDR1 KGHSH, CDR2 LQKENI. This CDR3 has 12 residues. Trimming removed 6 bases from V and 5 bases from J, with 7 bases in between.

For this clonotype: Since a much larger clone is just one base distant, this may be a read error. V usage is TRBV6-5 and J usage is TRBJ2-5; 11 positions match TRBD2. V lost 2 bases, J lost 11 bases, and 10 bases stayed unmatched. The germline gives CDR1 MNHEY, CDR2 SVGAGI. This CDR3 comprises 15 residues. This CDR3 is CASSYQRLAGNEQYF. The DNA of the CDR3 is TGTGCCAGCAGTTACCAGAGACTAGCGGGGAATGAGCAGTACTTC.

The chain joins TRBV7-8 to TRBJ1-2; D might be TRBD1 (5 bases). CDR3 length equals 14 residues. The germline V and J ends were trimmed by 7 bases and 3 bases, with 15 bases remaining between them. The germline CDR1 and CDR2 sequences are SGHVS and FQNEAQ. The CDR3 DNA reads TGTGCCAGCAATTTGAGGGGAGAGGACTATGGCTACACCTTC. Amino acid sequence: CASNLRGEDYGYTF. The variable domain in full, with the rest retrieved from reference TRBV7-8 and TRBJ1-2, is GAGVSQSPRYKVAKRGQDVALRCDPISGHVSLFWYQQALGQGPEFLTYFQNEAQLDKSGLPSDRFFAERPEGSVSTLKIQRTQQEDSAVYLCASNLRGEDYGYTFGSGTRLTVV.

The table lists this clonotype with a few counts. The gene calls are TRBV28 and TRBJ1-2; 7 nucleotides align to TRBD1. Unmatched junction bases numbered 15, after V lost 6 bases and J lost 8 bases. Per germline, CDR1 MDHEN and CDR2 SYDVKM. The CDR3 is made up of 15 amino acids. Written as DNA, the CDR3 is TGTGCCAGCAGCCCCATGGGGCAGGGGGGTAAAGGCTACACCTTC. This codes for CASSPMGQGGKGYTF.

This clonotype was counted once. The chain uses TRBV28 and TRBJ2-7; TRBD1 aligns across 7 bases. In germline, CDR1 is MDHEN, CDR2 SYDVKM. V trimming: 6 bases; J trimming: 8 bases; junction bases outside the gene matches: 16. The CDR3 is made up of 15 amino acids. CDR3: CASSSIQGGIYKQYF. CDR3 DNA: TGTGCCAGCAGCTCTATCCAAGGGGGCATATACAAGCAGTACTTC.

CDR3 residues: CASSRDISYQETQYF. CDR3 sequence (DNA): TGCGCCAGCAGCCGGGACATATCGTACCAAGAGACCCAGTACTTC. The rearrangement links TRBV4-3 to TRBJ2-5; D might be TRBD1 (6 bases). The CDR3 covers 15 residues. Per germline, CDR1 LGHNA and CDR2 YSLEER. V was cut by 4 bases and J by 0 bases, with 12 bases left in between.

V gene TRBV29-1 combines with J gene TRBJ2-4, with D perhaps TRBD1 (5 bases). The assigned J gene may be wrong: the sequence end matches TRBJ2-7 better. Germline values: CDR1 SQVTM, CDR2 ANQGSEA. The CDR3 has 13 residues. The CDR3 sequence: CSVERQGRNEQYF. The CDR3 DNA is TGCAGCGTTGAACGCCAGGGTCGAAACGAGCAGTACTTC.

This sequence joins TRBV20-1 and TRBJ2-7; D is ambiguous. Germline V lookup: CDR1 DFQATT, CDR2 SNEGSKA (reference sequence). Deletions cut 6 bases from V and 3 bases from J, with 9 bases between. The CDR3 extends over 11 amino acids. CDR3 nucleotides: TGCAGTGCCCTGGACGGCTACGAGCAGTACTTC. It encodes CSALDGYEQYF.

There are a few counts of this clonotype. V gene TRBV27 combines with J gene TRBJ1-5, with 7 bases aligning to TRBD1. The CDR3 covers 13 residues. Germline V lookup: CDR1 MNHEY, CDR2 SMNVEV (reference sequence). The trim removed 5 bases at V and 7 bases at J, leaving 5 bases unmatched. CDR3 sequence (DNA): TGTGCCAGCAGTCCAGGGGGGGAACAGCCCCAGCATTTT. Residues: CASSPGGEQPQHF.

In its sample, this clonotype was seen a few times. A much larger clone differs from this one at a single base, so this may be a read error. The chain uses TRBV20-1 and TRBJ2-7; TRBD2 agrees at 14 bases. Germline CDR1 and CDR2: DFQATT and SNEGSKA (reference sequence). The CDR3 has 13 residues. V trimming: 6 bases; J trimming: 7 bases; junction bases outside the gene matches: 5. This chain's CDR3 is CSAQRLAGGEQYF. In nucleotides, the CDR3 is TGCAGTGCGCAGAGACTAGCGGGAGGGGAGCAGTACTTC.

About this clonotype itself: The junction does not match germline at one end; this may be a read error. The chain has TRBV20-1 and TRBJ2-1; TRBD2 aligns across 11 bases. The CDR3 sequence is 14 residues long. The germline gives CDR1 DFQATT, CDR2 SNEGSKA (reference sequence). This CDR3 reads CSARTSGRDNERFF. The CDR3 DNA follows: TGCAGTGCTCGGACTAGCGGGCGGGACAATGAGCGGTTCTTC.

This clonotype was seen many times. The rearrangement joins TRBV12-3 or TRBV12-4 to TRBJ2-3; 10 bases match TRBD2. The CDR3 loop spans 18 amino acids. V shed 5 bases and J 0 bases; nucleotides not matched to a gene: 11. DNA for the CDR3: TGTGCCAGCAGTCAATTGGGACTAGCGACGATTAGCACAGATACGCAGTATTTT. This encodes CASSQLGLATISTDTQYF.

This clonotype was observed once. Since a much larger clone is just one base distant, this may be a read error. This chain connects TRBV20-1 to TRBJ1-2; TRBD1 is a possible D gene (5 bases). CDR3 length equals 13 residues. V gave up 3 bases and J gave up 7 bases, with 15 bases separating them. Germline loops: CDR1 DFQATT, CDR2 SNEGSKA (reference sequence). CDR3 loop: CSASDGTVPGYTF. Here the CDR3 DNA reads TGCAGTGCTAGCGACGGGACTGTGCCTGGCTACACCTTC.

The gene calls are TRBV24-1 and TRBJ2-1; 11 bases agree with TRBD2. Germline CDR1 reads KGHDR; CDR2 reads SFDVKD. The CDR3 covers 21 residues. The J segment lost 5 bases and the V segment lost 0 bases, leaving 17 bases of the junction unmatched. The CDR3 is CATSDLQSGIASGRLDNEQFF. The CDR3 nucleotides are TGTGCCACCAGTGATTTGCAATCCGGGATCGCTAGCGGGAGGCTGGACAATGAGCAGTTCTTC.

V gene TRBV12-3 or TRBV12-4 combines with J gene TRBJ2-7; D call uncertain. Trimming stripped 7 bases from V and 2 bases from J, with 15 bases between. This CDR3 comprises 14 residues. The CDR3 DNA reads TGTGCCAGCAACCCGGGCAGCACCCCCTACGAGCAGTACTTC. Translation: CASNPGSTPYEQYF.